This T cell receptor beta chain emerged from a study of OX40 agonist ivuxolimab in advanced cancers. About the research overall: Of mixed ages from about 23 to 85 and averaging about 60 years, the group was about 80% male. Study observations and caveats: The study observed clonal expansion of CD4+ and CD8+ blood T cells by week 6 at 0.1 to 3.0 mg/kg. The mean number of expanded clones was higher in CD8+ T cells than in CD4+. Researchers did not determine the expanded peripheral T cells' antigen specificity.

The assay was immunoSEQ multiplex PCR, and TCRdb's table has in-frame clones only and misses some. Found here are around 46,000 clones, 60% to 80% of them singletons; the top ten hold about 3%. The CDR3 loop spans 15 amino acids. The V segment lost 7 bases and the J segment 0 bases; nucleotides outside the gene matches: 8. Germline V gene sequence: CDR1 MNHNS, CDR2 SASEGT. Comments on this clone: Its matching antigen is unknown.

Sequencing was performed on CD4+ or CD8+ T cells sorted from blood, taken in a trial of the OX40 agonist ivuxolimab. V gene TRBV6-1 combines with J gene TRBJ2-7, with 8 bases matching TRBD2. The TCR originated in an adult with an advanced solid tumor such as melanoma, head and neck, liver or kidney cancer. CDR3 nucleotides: TGTGCCAGCATTTTTACTAGCGGCAGCTCCTACGAGCAGTACTTC. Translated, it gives CASIFTSGSSYEQYF.